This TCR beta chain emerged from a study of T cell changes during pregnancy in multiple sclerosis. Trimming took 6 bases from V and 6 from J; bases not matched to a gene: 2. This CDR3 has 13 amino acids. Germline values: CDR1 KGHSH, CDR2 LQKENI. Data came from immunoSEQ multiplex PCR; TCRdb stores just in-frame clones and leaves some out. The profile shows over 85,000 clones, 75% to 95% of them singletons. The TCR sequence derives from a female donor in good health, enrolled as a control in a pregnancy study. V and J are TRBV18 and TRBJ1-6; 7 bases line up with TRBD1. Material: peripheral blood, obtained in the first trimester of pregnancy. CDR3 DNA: TGTGCCAGCTCCCGGGACAGTAATTCACCCCTCCACTTT. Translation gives CASSRDSNSPLHF.